Presented here are 28 T cell receptor beta chains from one specimen sequenced in a study of T cells in Graves' hyperthyroidism and ophthalmopathy. Template material for amplifying TCR beta CDR3 regions consisted of RNA transcripts. The primer set for the first-round RT-PCR of the TCR CDR3 was HTBI. TCRdb re-analysed the multiplex PCR reads in MiXCR, keeping a single row per CDR3 protein. The data show hundreds of thousands of distinct CDR3 sequences, 14% seen once. Specimen: blood. These receptors were obtained from a woman in her late teens or twenties with Graves' hyperthyroidism.

This clonotype was detected ten times or more. This chain links TRBV6-2 or TRBV6-3 with TRBJ2-1; D not resolved. Between the trimmed V and J ends, which lost 3 bases and 13 bases, there was a span of 10 bases. Germline CDR1 and CDR2: MNHEY and SVGEGT. CDR3 size: 11 residues. The CDR3 spells CASSYLKGQFF. The CDR3 coding sequence is TGTGCCAGCAGTTATCTAAAGGGACAGTTCTTC.

There are a few counts of this clonotype. The chain couples TRBV15 to TRBJ2-2; D perhaps matches TRBD2 (6 bases). The CDR3 contains 14 residues. Deletions cut 3 bases from V and 2 bases from J, with 7 bases between. From germline, CDR1 is LNHNV and CDR2 YYDKDF (reference sequence). In nucleotides, the CDR3 is TGTGCCACCAGCAGGGGAGGTAACACCGGGGAGCTGTTTTTT. It yields the protein CATSRGGNTGELFF.

This clonotype was recorded many times. V and J are TRBV7-9 and TRBJ2-5; 9 bases agree with TRBD2. V lost 0 bases and J lost 5; bases outside the gene matches: 4. Germline values: CDR1 SEHNR, CDR2 FQNEAQ (reference sequence). The length of the CDR3 is 15 residues. CDR3 loop: CASSLAASGMETQYF. For the CDR3, the DNA is TGTGCCAGCAGCTTAGCGGCTAGCGGGATGGAGACCCAGTACTTC.

This clonotype was recorded a few times. The chain recombines TRBV7-9 with TRBJ2-6, with a weak D call TRBD2 (5 bases). The CDR3 length is 20 residues. Germline loops: CDR1 SEHNR, CDR2 FQNEAQ (reference sequence). The germline V and J ends were trimmed by 0 bases and 0 bases, with 18 bases remaining between them. The CDR3 spells CASSLAGLGAVTSGANVLTF. The CDR3 DNA sequence: TGTGCCAGCAGCTTAGCGGGTCTAGGAGCGGTGACCTCTGGGGCCAACGTCCTGACTTTC. The full variable domain, in which reference TRBV7-9 and TRBJ2-6 provide the parts outside the CDR3, is DTGVSQNPRHKITKRGQNVTFRCDPISEHNRLYWYRQTLGQGPEFLTYFQNEAQLEKSRLLSDRFSAERPKGSFSTLEIQRTEQGDSAMYLCASSLAGLGAVTSGANVLTFGAGSRLTVL.

CDR3 in DNA: TGCGCCAGCAGCGAAAGGACAGGATACTATGGCTACACCTTC. Translated: CASSERTGYYGYTF. The chain joins TRBV5-1 to TRBJ1-2; 7 nucleotides match TRBD1. Trimming at V came to 4 bases and at J to 3 bases, leaving 6 bases not matched to a gene. CDR1 and CDR2 (germline): SGHRS, YFSETQ. This CDR3 contains 14 residues.

The chain couples TRBV5-1 to TRBJ2-6; no definite D call. CDR3 size: 18 residues. Germline-derived CDR1 and CDR2 are SGHRS and YFSETQ. With 3 bases removed from V and 0 bases from J, the gap between germline ends came to 16 bases. CDR3 coding DNA: TGCGCCAGCAGCTCCACGATTATGGGCATCTCTGGGGCCAACGTCCTGACTTTC. Translated: CASSSTIMGISGANVLTF.

This clonotype showed up many times. This chain connects TRBV6-2 or TRBV6-3 to TRBJ2-5; 13 bases align to TRBD2. The CDR3 loop spans 15 amino acids. Germline values: CDR1 MNHEY, CDR2 SVGEGT. With V trimmed by 6 bases and J by 4 bases, 5 bases remained unmatched. CDR3 loop: CASSGLAGVRETQYF. In DNA form, the CDR3 reads TGTGCCAGCAGCGGACTAGCGGGAGTTAGAGAGACCCAGTACTTC.

The sample holds many counts of this clonotype. The genes are TRBV30 and TRBJ1-1; D remains ambiguous. V dropped 3 bases and J dropped 0 bases, with 2 bases sitting between them. In germline, CDR1 is GTSNPN, CDR2 SVGIG (reference sequence). This CDR3 contains 11 residues. The CDR3, as DNA: TGTGCCTGGAGGATGAACACTGAAGCTTTCTTT. Translating gives CAWRMNTEAFF.

This chain joins TRBV25-1 and TRBJ2-2; maybe TRBD2 (6 bases). Germline CDR1 reads MGHDK; CDR2 reads SYGVNS. V lost 2 bases and J 6 bases, leaving 7 bases between the germline ends. This CDR3 is built from 13 residues. In nucleotides, the CDR3 is TGTGCCAGCAGTGAAGGGGACTCCGGGGAGCTGTTTTTT. Translating gives CASSEGDSGELFF.

Only a few counts were recorded for this clonotype. This chain connects TRBV29-1 to TRBJ1-2, with 10 bases lining up with TRBD1. The CDR3 loop spans 13 amino acids. CDR1 SQVTM and CDR2 ANQGSEA come from the germline V gene. V shed 7 bases, J shed 2 bases, and the junction held 4 bases outside the gene matches. The CDR3 protein is CSAPGQGNYGYTF. DNA of the CDR3: TGCAGCGCACCGGGACAGGGGAACTATGGCTACACCTTC.

V gene TRBV2 combines with J gene TRBJ2-2; tentative D call: TRBD1 (5 bases). CDR1 SNHLY and CDR2 FYNNEI come from the germline V gene. Trimming removed 4 bases at V and 4 bases at J, with 10 bases between. The CDR3 is 14 amino acids. Here the CDR3 DNA reads TGTGCCAGCAGTGTCCAGGGAAGCACCGGGGAGCTGTTTTTT. Residues: CASSVQGSTGELFF.

This sequence joins TRBV10-3 and TRBJ2-7; D gene ambiguous. V was pared by 6 bases and J by 0 bases, with 12 bases between. Germline CDR1 and CDR2: ENHRY and SYGVKD. This CDR3 is built from 14 residues. CDR3 nucleotides: TGTGCCATCAGACCAACGGAGAGCTCCTACGAGCAGTACTTC. It yields the protein CAIRPTESSYEQYF.

This clonotype was observed at least ten times. The chain combines TRBV27 with TRBJ2-2; the D call may be TRBD1 or TRBD2 (5 bases each). V was trimmed by 2 bases and J by 3 bases, leaving 22 bases between them. The CDR3 length is 19 residues. Germline V lookup: CDR1 MNHEY, CDR2 SMNVEV (reference sequence). The CDR3 sequence: CASSLRSGLILGDTGELFF. Here the CDR3 DNA reads TGTGCCAGCAGTTTAAGGTCAGGGTTAATTCTGGGGGACACCGGGGAGCTGTTTTTT.

This clonotype was seen at least ten times. The rearrangement uses TRBV18 and TRBJ2-2, with D unclear. The CDR3 totals 15 residues. Germline loops: CDR1 KGHSH, CDR2 LQKENI. The V and J ends lost 3 bases and 2 bases respectively, with 10 bases between them. CDR3 DNA: TGTGCCAGCTCACCGGGGATCGTAAACACCGGGGAGCTGTTTTTT. It yields the protein CASSPGIVNTGELFF.

The gene calls are TRBV18 and TRBJ2-1; 7 nucleotides line up with TRBD1. The CDR3 sequence is 15 residues long. Germline trimming cut 6 bases from V and 3 bases from J; bases unmatched to any gene: 8. The germline V gene has CDR1 KGHSH and CDR2 LQKENI. CDR3 DNA sequence: TGTGCCAGCTCCCCAGACAGGGATTTCTACAATGAGCAGTTCTTC. Amino acid sequence: CASSPDRDFYNEQFF.

This clonotype was picked up many times. J is TRBJ1-4 and V is TRBV18; 7 bases are shared with TRBD1. The V gene end was trimmed by 3 bases and the J gene end by 7 bases; junction bases not matched to a gene: 5. Germline-derived CDR1 and CDR2 are KGHSH and LQKENI. The CDR3 spans 14 residues. This chain's CDR3 is CASSPTGSGEKLFF. The CDR3 nucleotides read TGTGCCAGCTCACCGACAGGGTCGGGTGAAAAACTGTTTTTT.

The chain uses TRBV5-4 and TRBJ2-5, with a weak D call TRBD2 (7 bases). V was clipped by 1 base and J by 5 bases, with 15 bases between them. Germline V gene data show CDR1 as SGHNT and CDR2 as YYREEE (reference sequence). The CDR3 totals 15 residues. The CDR3 nucleotides read TGTGCCAGCAGCTTGCGGGGGGCCCCCGCGGAGACCCAGTACTTC. It encodes CASSLRGAPAETQYF.

This clonotype was seen more than once but under ten times. The chain joins TRBV20-1 to TRBJ2-1; 11 nucleotides align to TRBD2. Trimming removed 2 bases from V and 7 bases from J; junction bases left unmatched: 7. There are 15 residues in the CDR3. CDR1 and CDR2 (germline): DFQATT, SNEGSKA (reference sequence). CDR3 bases: TGCAGTGCTAGAATAGCGGGAGGGCCGTGGAATGAGCAGTTCTTC. Its protein product is CSARIAGGPWNEQFF.

This clonotype was counted many times. The V and J genes are TRBV29-1 and TRBJ2-7; tentative D call: TRBD2 (5 bases). V lost 4 bases, J lost 0 bases, and 7 bases lay in between. From germline, CDR1 is SQVTM and CDR2 ANQGSEA. This CDR3 comprises 12 residues. CDR3 DNA sequence: TGCAGCGTTGTGGGGAGCTCCTACGAGCAGTACTTC. This translates into CSVVGSSYEQYF.

The chain recombines TRBV18 with TRBJ1-2; no reliable D call. Germline V gives CDR1 KGHSH, CDR2 LQKENI. The CDR3 contains 15 residues. V lost 3 bases, J lost 3 bases, and 14 bases lay in between. CDR3 amino acids: CASSPGVGSHYGYTF. CDR3 sequence (DNA): TGTGCCAGCTCACCTGGAGTGGGCAGCCACTATGGCTACACCTTC.

CDR3 DNA sequence: TGTGCCAGCAGCGTAGCGCAGGGTAGGATGGAGACCCAGTACTTC. It translates to CASSVAQGRMETQYF. The chain uses TRBV9 and TRBJ2-5, with a weak D call TRBD1 (5 bases). The CDR3 runs to 15 residues. Germline V gene sequence: CDR1 SGDLS, CDR2 YYNGEE. The V gene lost 0 bases and the J gene lost 5 bases, with 14 bases spanning the gap.

This chain joins TRBV7-2 and TRBJ2-1; 8 nucleotides agree with TRBD2. The germline V gene encodes CDR1 SGHTA and CDR2 FQGNSA. The CDR3 totals 18 residues. With V trimmed by 8 bases and J by 4 bases, 19 bases remained unmatched. The CDR3 sequence is CASSTLPRTSGTYNEQFF. The CDR3 coding sequence is TGTGCCAGCTCAACCCTCCCACGTACTAGCGGTACTTACAATGAGCAGTTCTTC.

This clonotype came up many times. V usage is TRBV3-1 and J usage is TRBJ1-5, with D possibly being TRBD1 (5 bases). Per the germline V gene, CDR1 is LGHDT and CDR2 is YNNKEL (reference sequence). Trimming shortened V by 0 bases and J by 8 bases, and 11 bases separated the two germline ends. The CDR3 is 14 residues long. Here the CDR3 DNA reads TGTGCCAGCAGCCAAGAGCAGGGACGAAAGCCCCAGCATTTT. As protein: CASSQEQGRKPQHF. The whole variable domain, remainder taken from reference TRBV3-1 and TRBJ1-5, is DTAVSQTPKYLVTQMGNDKSIKCEQNLGHDTMYWYKQDSKKFLKIMFSYNNKELIINETVPNRFSPKSPDKAHLNLHINSLELGDSAVYFCASSQEQGRKPQHFGDGTRLSIL.

There are many counts of this clonotype. The V gene is TRBV11-2, the J gene TRBJ1-6; D is ambiguous. The CDR3 loop spans 14 amino acids. V was clipped by 1 base and J by 8 bases, with 9 bases between them. The germline gives CDR1 SGHAT, CDR2 FQNNGV. The CDR3 reads CASSLGAGYSPLHF. The CDR3 nucleotides are TGTGCCAGCAGCTTAGGGGCGGGGTATTCACCCCTCCACTTT.

This clonotype was observed many times. The chain employs TRBV19 and TRBJ2-7, with unresolved D. The CDR3 contains 12 residues. V gave up 1 base and J gave up 3 bases, with 4 bases separating them. The germline gives CDR1 LNHDA, CDR2 SQIVND (reference sequence). CDR3: CASSIGGYEQYF. The CDR3 bases are TGTGCCAGTAGTATAGGCGGCTACGAGCAGTACTTC.

The rearrangement links TRBV9 to TRBJ1-1, with TRBD1 as a possible D gene (5 bases). This CDR3 spans 15 amino acids. V dropped 4 bases and J dropped 4 bases, with 17 bases sitting between them. In germline, CDR1 is SGDLS, CDR2 YYNGEE. CDR3 nucleotide sequence: TGTGCCAGCAGCCCTCCGCAGGGAGAGGTCACTGAAGCTTTCTTT. Translated: CASSPPQGEVTEAFF.

V and J are TRBV20-1 and TRBJ2-3, with unresolved D. The V gene's germline CDR1 is DFQATT and CDR2 SNEGSKA (reference sequence). This CDR3 is 16 amino acids long. The V gene lost 1 base and the J gene lost 0 bases, with 14 bases spanning the gap. The CDR3 region is CSARGWTPTSTDTQYF. Written as DNA, the CDR3 is TGCAGTGCTAGAGGATGGACGCCTACTAGCACAGATACGCAGTATTTT.

This clonotype has ten or more counts. Here the CDR3 reads CASQAGGAKDEPQHF. The CDR3 nucleotides are TGTGCCAGCCAAGCGGGGGGAGCCAAGGATGAGCCCCAGCATTTT. The chain has TRBV18 and TRBJ1-5; D might be TRBD1 (5 bases). With 8 bases removed from V and 8 bases from J, the gap between germline ends came to 22 bases. CDR3 length equals 15 residues. CDR1 and CDR2 from the germline V gene are KGHSH and LQKENI.